Listed below are T cell receptor beta chains from one sample, sequenced in a study of blood T cell repertoires in COVID-19. Libraries were prepared by immunoSEQ multiplex PCR; TCRdb keeps only in-frame clonotypes and omits some of them. The sample consists of about 400,000 clones, 89% of them appearing once. The sequenced sample consisted of peripheral blood. The receptors stem from a middle-aged man with acute or convalescent COVID-19. Each CDR3 is given with its conserved first and last residue. The order of the fields is clone size, V gene, D gene, J gene, CDR3 protein. D genes are given only for firm matches. Some rows mark clone size as missing; the rest say once, few, many or name a class of expanded clone.

>NA|TRBV4-2|NA|TRBJ1-4
CASSQPGGALHLFF
>NA|TRBV7-3|NA|TRBJ1-2
CASSPTDSYGYTF
>NA|TRBV3-1/TRBV3-2|NA|TRBJ2-1
CASSHLNEQFF
>NA|TRBV7-3|TRBD2|TRBJ2-5
CASSFSSGGQETQYF
>few|TRBV6-5|TRBD1|TRBJ2-7
CASSPTGAYEQYF
>NA|TRBV7-8|TRBD1|TRBJ1-1
CASSERTGSYTEAFF
>NA|TRBV6-5|NA|TRBJ1-1
CASSYVGEAFF
>NA|TRBV27|NA|TRBJ2-4
CASSFRPGLAKNIQYF
>NA|TRBV28|TRBD2|TRBJ2-7
CASSLAPSGGYEQYF
>NA|TRBV4-2|TRBD1|TRBJ2-7
CASSLTGQGGEQYF
>NA|TRBV2|NA|TRBJ1-6
CASSEGAARSPLHF
>once|TRBV7-6|NA|TRBJ2-7
CASSLAGGDLNEQYF
>NA|TRBV6-6|NA|TRBJ1-1
CASNRGSNTEAFF
>NA|TRBV2|NA|TRBJ2-5
CASSERHLQETQYF
>NA|TRBV28|NA|TRBJ2-7
CASEGLGDTYEQYF
>once|TRBV30|TRBD1|TRBJ2-7
CAWSADRGYEQYF
>NA|TRBV5-1|NA|TRBJ2-3
CASSLSPGTNTDTQYF
>NA|TRBV30|NA|TRBJ2-7
CAWSEVAVSYEQYF